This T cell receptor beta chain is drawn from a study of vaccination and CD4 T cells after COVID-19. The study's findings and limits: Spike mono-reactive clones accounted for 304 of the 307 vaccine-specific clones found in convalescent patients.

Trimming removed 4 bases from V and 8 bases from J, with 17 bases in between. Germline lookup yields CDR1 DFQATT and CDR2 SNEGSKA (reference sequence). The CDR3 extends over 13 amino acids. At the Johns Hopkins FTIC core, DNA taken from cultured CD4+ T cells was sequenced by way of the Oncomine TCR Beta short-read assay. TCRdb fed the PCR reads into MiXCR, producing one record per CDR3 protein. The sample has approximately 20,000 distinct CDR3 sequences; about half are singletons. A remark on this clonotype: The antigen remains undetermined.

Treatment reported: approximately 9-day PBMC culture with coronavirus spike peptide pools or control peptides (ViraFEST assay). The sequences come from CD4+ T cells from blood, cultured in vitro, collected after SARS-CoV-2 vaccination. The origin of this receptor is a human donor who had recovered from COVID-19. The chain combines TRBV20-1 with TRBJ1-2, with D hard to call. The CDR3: CSAKGSSEGGYTF. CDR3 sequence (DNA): TGCAGTGCTAAGGGTAGTTCCGAAGGAGGCTACACCTTC.